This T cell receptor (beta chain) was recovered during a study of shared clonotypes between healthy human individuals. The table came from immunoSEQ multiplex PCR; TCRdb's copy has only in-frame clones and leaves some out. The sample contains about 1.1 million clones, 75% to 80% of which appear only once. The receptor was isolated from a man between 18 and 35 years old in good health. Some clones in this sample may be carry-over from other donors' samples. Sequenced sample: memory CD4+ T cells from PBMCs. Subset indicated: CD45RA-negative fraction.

The CDR3 DNA follows: TGCGCCAGCAGCTTGAACACGGGAGCACACAATGAGCAGTTCTTC. Its protein is CASSLNTGAHNEQFF. This chain joins TRBV5-1 and TRBJ2-1; TRBD2 might be the D (6 bases). The CDR3 sequence is 15 residues long. V gave up 1 base and J gave up 5 bases, with 13 bases separating them. CDR1 SGHRS and CDR2 YFSETQ come from the germline V gene.